The clone carrying this TCR beta chain was observed a few times. Its cognate antigen is unknown. TCRdb called the 5' RACE reads again in MiXCR, with one record for every CDR3 protein. Altogether 380,000 or so distinct CDR3 sequences are present, approximately 13% being singletons, with the ten largest covering 20% to 25%. This specimen belongs to a study of T-cell memory formation after mild COVID-19. The CDR3 consists of 15 residues. Germline V gene sequence: CDR1 LGHDT, CDR2 YNNKEL (reference sequence). V lost 0 bases and J lost 4, with 12 bases in between. Study-wide findings and caveats: Among contracting clones, CD4+ were mainly CM/EM and CD8+ enriched in EMRA.

The source material was PBMCs or a T cell subset sorted from them (not recorded which). The source is a man aged 18 to 29 who had mild COVID-19 (a few samples of this study predate the infection). Cell type and time point are not known. The rearrangement uses TRBV3-1 and TRBJ1-2; D remains unclear. CDR3 DNA sequence: TGTGCCAGCAGCCAAGATCTACAGCTGATCTATGGCTACACCTTC. It codes for CASSQDLQLIYGYTF.